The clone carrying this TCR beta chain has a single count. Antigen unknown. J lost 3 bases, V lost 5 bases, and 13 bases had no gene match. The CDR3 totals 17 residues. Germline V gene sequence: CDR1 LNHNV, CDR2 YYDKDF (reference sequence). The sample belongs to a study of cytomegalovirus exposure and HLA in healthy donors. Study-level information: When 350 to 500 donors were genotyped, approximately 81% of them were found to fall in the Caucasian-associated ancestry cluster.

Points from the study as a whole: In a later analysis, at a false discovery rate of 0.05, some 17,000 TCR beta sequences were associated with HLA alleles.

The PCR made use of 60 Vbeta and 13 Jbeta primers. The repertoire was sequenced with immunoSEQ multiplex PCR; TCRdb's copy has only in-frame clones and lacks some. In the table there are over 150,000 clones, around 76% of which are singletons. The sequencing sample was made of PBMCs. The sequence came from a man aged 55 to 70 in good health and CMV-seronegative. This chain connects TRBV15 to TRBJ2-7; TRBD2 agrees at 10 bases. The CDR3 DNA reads TGTGCCACCAGCCGATCGTTCATGGCTAGCGGGAGCTACGAGCAGTACTTC. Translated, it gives CATSRSFMASGSYEQYF.